The 32 T cell receptor beta chains below come from one sample, sequenced in a study of naive and memory T cell subsets. An oligonucleotide containing a UMI was ligated to the 3' end of TCR cDNA. Amplification of ligated cDNA took four PCR rounds with SP2 and nested alpha and beta constant primers. TCRdb reprocessed the 5' RACE reads via MiXCR and lists one record per CDR3 protein. The sample lists 55,000 to 70,000 distinct CDR3 sequences, more than 7.5% occurring once. Source of these receptors: a female donor in good health.

This chain uses TRBV18 with TRBJ1-4; 7 bases align to TRBD1. CDR3 length: 15 residues. Germline lookup yields CDR1 KGHSH and CDR2 LQKENI. Trimming removed 9 bases from V and 5 bases from J; junction bases left unmatched: 12. In DNA form, the CDR3 reads TGTGCCAGTACACCCCCGGACAGGAGGAATGAAAAACTGTTTTTT. As protein: CASTPPDRRNEKLFF.

This clonotype was found a few times. The chain uses TRBV6-2 or TRBV6-3 and TRBJ2-7; D is possibly TRBD1 or TRBD2 (5 bases each). The CDR3 spans 14 residues. Per germline, CDR1 MNHEY and CDR2 SVGEGT. V dropped 5 bases and J dropped 1 base, with 12 bases sitting between them. The CDR3 reads CASSMIGASYEQYF. CDR3 nucleotides: TGTGCCAGCAGTATGATCGGGGCTTCCTACGAGCAGTACTTC.

V and J are TRBV6-2 or TRBV6-3 and TRBJ1-5; D uncertain. Germline assignment: CDR1 MNHEY and CDR2 SVGEGT. The CDR3 runs 12 residues. The V and J ends lost 3 bases and 9 bases respectively, with 9 bases between them. The CDR3 region has the DNA TGTGCCAGCAGTTATGCGTCCCGGCCCCAGCATTTT. This encodes CASSYASRPQHF.

This clonotype was recorded many times. The rearrangement uses TRBV20-1 and TRBJ1-5; TRBD1 matches 9 bases. Germline trimming cut 5 bases from V and 1 base from J; bases unmatched to any gene: 9. This CDR3 has 16 amino acids. Germline CDR1 is DFQATT and CDR2 is SNEGSKA (reference sequence). The CDR3 protein is CSAHPGQGRSNQPQHF. CDR3 nucleotides: TGCAGTGCTCACCCCGGACAGGGGAGAAGCAATCAGCCCCAGCATTTT.

Ten or more counts support this clonotype. V is TRBV7-2 and J is TRBJ2-7; 16 bases fit TRBD2. The germline V gene encodes CDR1 SGHTA and CDR2 FQGNSA. CDR3 length equals 16 residues. V lost 4 bases and J lost 7; bases outside the gene matches: 7. CDR3 coding DNA: TGTGCCAGCAGCTATGACCCGGGACTAGCGGGAGGGGAGCAGTACTTC. It is translated as CASSYDPGLAGGEQYF.

The CDR3 DNA sequence: TGTGCCAGCACCGACCGGAACGAGCAGTACTTC. Translation: CASTDRNEQYF. The chain combines TRBV6-6 with TRBJ2-7; D ambiguous. V was trimmed by 7 bases and J by 5 bases, leaving 9 bases between them. The CDR3 loop spans 11 amino acids. Looked up from germline, CDR1 is MNHNY and CDR2 is SVGAGI (reference sequence).

This clonotype was detected many times. V and J are TRBV28 and TRBJ2-2; D is ambiguous. The V gene lost 5 bases and the J gene lost 5 bases, with 6 bases spanning the gap. The CDR3 sequence is 12 residues long. Germline V gene lookup returns CDR1 MDHEN and CDR2 SYDVKM. CDR3 DNA sequence: TGTGCCAGCAGTCTCATGACCGGGGAGCTGTTTTTT. Protein product: CASSLMTGELFF. The full variable domain, its missing parts supplied by reference TRBV28 and TRBJ2-2, is DVKVTQSSRYLVKRTGEKVFLECVQDMDHENMFWYRQDPGLGLRLIYFSYDVKMKEKGDIPEGYSVSREKKERFSLILESASTNQTSMYLCASSLMTGELFFGEGSRLTVL.

The gene calls are TRBV12-3 or TRBV12-4 and TRBJ2-3, with 7 bases lining up with TRBD1. V was clipped by 5 bases and J by 4 bases; unmatched bases: 3. The CDR3 covers 13 residues. This chain's CDR3 is CASSLQGADTQYF. CDR3 bases: TGTGCCAGCAGTCTCCAGGGGGCAGATACGCAGTATTTT.

This clonotype was detected many times. The rearrangement links TRBV7-2 to TRBJ2-5; D gene uncertain. CDR1 SGHTA and CDR2 FQGNSA come from the germline V gene. The CDR3 totals 12 residues. V lost 4 bases to trimming and J lost 8 bases, with 11 bases between them. The CDR3 loop reads CASSSLTATQYF. The CDR3, as DNA: TGTGCCAGCAGCTCCCTGACCGCCACCCAGTACTTC.

Many counts were recorded for this clonotype. The chain couples TRBV27 to TRBJ1-2, with TRBD1 matching 9 bases. Germline V gene data show CDR1 as MNHEY and CDR2 as SMNVEV (reference sequence). This CDR3 contains 17 residues. The V gene end was trimmed by 1 base and the J gene end by 2 bases; junction bases not matched to a gene: 8. CDR3 nucleotide sequence: TGTGCCAGCAGTTTATACGGGACAGGGATAAGAAACTATGGCTACACCTTC. Its translation: CASSLYGTGIRNYGYTF.

The gene calls are TRBV6-2 or TRBV6-3 and TRBJ2-2; TRBD2 matches at 10 bases. This CDR3 comprises 16 residues. Germline CDR1 MNHEY, CDR2 SVGEGT. Germline trimming cut 7 bases from V and 5 bases from J; bases unmatched to any gene: 10. CDR3 protein: CASKAGGTGFTGELFF. CDR3 coding DNA: TGTGCCAGCAAAGCGGGGGGGACAGGATTTACCGGGGAGCTGTTTTTT.

This clonotype was seen many times. The rearrangement uses TRBV20-1 and TRBJ2-1, with 11 bases that match TRBD2. The J segment lost 9 bases and the V segment lost 5 bases, leaving 9 bases of the junction unmatched. The CDR3 covers 14 residues. Germline CDR1 reads DFQATT; CDR2 reads SNEGSKA (reference sequence). The CDR3 reads CSAVLAGGPGEQFF. For the CDR3, the DNA is TGCAGTGCTGTTTTAGCGGGGGGGCCGGGTGAGCAGTTCTTC.

This chain's CDR3 is CASSHRGGSSTDTQYF. The CDR3 DNA sequence: TGTGCCAGCAGTCACCGCGGGGGCTCTAGCACAGATACGCAGTATTTT. V usage is TRBV6-5 and J usage is TRBJ2-3; D perhaps matches TRBD2 (7 bases). V lost 5 bases and J lost 0, with 15 bases in between. This CDR3 is 16 amino acids long. Germline V gene data show CDR1 as MNHEY and CDR2 as SVGAGI.

This clonotype was seen ten or more times. The genes are TRBV7-9 and TRBJ1-1; perhaps TRBD1 as D (5 bases). Germline V gene lookup returns CDR1 SEHNR and CDR2 FQNEAQ (reference sequence). This CDR3 has 12 amino acids. The germline V and J ends were trimmed by 5 bases and 8 bases, with 12 bases remaining between them. The CDR3 spells CASSQSGPEAFF. In nucleotides, the CDR3 is TGTGCCAGCAGCCAATCGGGACCGGAAGCTTTCTTT.

This clonotype has a handful of counts. This rearrangement joins TRBV7-2 to TRBJ1-3, with D unresolved. This CDR3 spans 13 amino acids. V lost 2 bases and J 11 bases, leaving 13 bases between the germline ends. CDR1 and CDR2 (germline): SGHTA, FQGNSA. The CDR3 bases are TGTGCCAGCAGCTTAACCCCACCGCCAGCCATATATTTT. This gives the protein CASSLTPPPAIYF. Full variable domain (remainder filled in from reference TRBV7-2 and TRBJ1-3): GAGVSQSPSNKVTEKGKDVELRCDPISGHTALYWYRQSLGQGLEFLIYFQGNSAPDKSGLPSDRFSAERTGGSVSTLTIQRTQQEDSAVYLCASSLTPPPAIYFGEGSWLTVV.

This clonotype has at least ten counts. The J gene is TRBJ1-2, the V gene TRBV29-1, with a tentative D call TRBD1 (5 bases). Germline-derived CDR1 and CDR2 are SQVTM and ANQGSEA. The ends were cut back, 6 bases at V and 7 bases at J, with 21 bases in the middle. The CDR3 consists of 14 residues. The CDR3 DNA is TGCAGCGTCTCCTGGGGGGGGACGGGAAGTGGCTACACCTTC. Protein: CSVSWGGTGSGYTF.

The table lists this clonotype with many counts. The chain recombines TRBV6-6 with TRBJ1-5; D call uncertain. CDR3 length: 11 residues. CDR1 and CDR2 (germline): MNHNY, SVGAGI (reference sequence). V was shortened by 5 bases and J by 3 bases, with 2 bases between the two germline ends. CDR3 coding DNA: TGTGCCAGCAGTATCAATCAGCCCCAGCATTTT. It codes for CASSINQPQHF.

This sequence joins TRBV30 and TRBJ2-5, with a tentative D call TRBD1 (5 bases). CDR1 GTSNPN and CDR2 SVGIG come from the germline V gene (reference sequence). Between the trimmed V and J ends, which lost 5 bases and 1 base, there was a span of 11 bases. The CDR3 has 13 amino acids. The CDR3 region is CAWEQGLQETQYF. CDR3 bases: TGTGCCTGGGAGCAGGGCCTCCAAGAGACCCAGTACTTC.

The CDR3 DNA reads TGTGCCAGCAGTTACGAGGCGGGCGCCGGCACTGAAGCTTTCTTT. Protein product: CASSYEAGAGTEAFF. The chain employs TRBV6-2 or TRBV6-3 and TRBJ1-1, with D hard to call. V was shortened by 2 bases and J by 4 bases, with 14 bases between the two germline ends. Per the germline V gene, CDR1 is MNHEY and CDR2 is SVGEGT. The CDR3 is 15 amino acids.

The rearrangement uses TRBV20-1 and TRBJ2-1; 12 nucleotides agree with TRBD2. This CDR3 comprises 17 residues. V shed 2 bases, J shed 4 bases, and the junction held 9 bases outside the gene matches. CDR1 is DFQATT and CDR2 is SNEGSKA in the germline V gene (reference sequence). Here the CDR3 DNA reads TGCAGTGCTAGAAACCCTAGCGGGGGGGCAAGATACAATGAGCAGTTCTTC. Amino acid sequence: CSARNPSGGARYNEQFF.

This clonotype was seen ten or more times. V and J are TRBV4-3 and TRBJ1-4, with D hard to call. The CDR3 covers 14 residues. The ends were cut back, 2 bases at V and 4 bases at J, with 8 bases in the middle. Germline-derived CDR1 and CDR2 are LGHNA and YSLEER. The CDR3, as DNA: TGCGCCAGCAGCCAACTGGGGAGTAATGAAAAACTGTTTTTT. It yields the protein CASSQLGSNEKLFF.

V is TRBV5-1 and J is TRBJ2-1; D not resolved. CDR1 and CDR2 from the germline V gene are SGHRS and YFSETQ. Trimming removed 0 bases at V and 0 bases at J, with 10 bases between. The CDR3 contains 16 residues. CDR3 bases: TGCGCCAGCAGCTTGGTCGTGGCTAGCTCCTACAATGAGCAGTTCTTC. It codes for CASSLVVASSYNEQFF.

The sample holds many counts of this clonotype. CDR3 nucleotides: TGTGCCAGCAGCCGGTATTTGGGTCGACAGGGAAACACTGAAGCTTTCTTT. It translates to CASSRYLGRQGNTEAFF. The chain carries TRBV6-2 or TRBV6-3 and TRBJ1-1; 7 bases are a match to TRBD1. The CDR3 loop spans 17 amino acids. J lost 2 bases, V lost 6 bases, and 15 bases had no gene match. CDR1 is MNHEY, CDR2 SVGEGT, per germline.

This clonotype was seen many times. The chain recombines TRBV7-9 with TRBJ1-6; D remains unclear. Per germline, CDR1 SEHNR and CDR2 FQNEAQ (reference sequence). The germline V and J ends were trimmed by 0 bases and 12 bases, with 6 bases remaining between them. CDR3 length: 12 residues. The CDR3 DNA follows: TGTGCCAGCAGCTTAGCGGGGAGACCCCTCCACTTT. Its translation is CASSLAGRPLHF. The full variable domain, rest sourced from reference TRBV7-9 and TRBJ1-6, is DTGVSQNPRHKITKRGQNVTFRCDPISEHNRLYWYRQTLGQGPEFLTYFQNEAQLEKSRLLSDRFSAERPKGSFSTLEIQRTEQGDSAMYLCASSLAGRPLHFGNGTRLTVT.

In regard to this clonotype: Being one base from a much bigger clone, this may be a read error. This chain connects TRBV6-5 to TRBJ1-2; TRBD1 aligns across 9 bases. Germline lookup yields CDR1 MNHEY and CDR2 SVGAGI. The CDR3 length is 12 residues. V gave up 7 bases and J gave up 7 bases; unmatched junction bases: 4. CDR3 DNA: TGTGCCAGCAAACAGGGGGCCTCTGGCTACACCTTC. Its protein is CASKQGASGYTF.

This clonotype has more than one count but fewer than ten. The chain recombines TRBV3-1 with TRBJ1-2; D is undetermined. The CDR3 totals 12 residues. The V gene lost 0 bases and the J gene lost 6 bases, with 5 bases spanning the gap. The germline gives CDR1 LGHDT, CDR2 YNNKEL (reference sequence). DNA of the CDR3: TGTGCCAGCAGCCAAGAGGTTCATGGCTACACCTTC. It yields the protein CASSQEVHGYTF.

V usage is TRBV2 and J usage is TRBJ2-3, with D tentatively TRBD1 (6 bases). V lost 7 bases and J 3 bases, leaving 14 bases between the germline ends. Germline CDR1 and CDR2: SNHLY and FYNNEI. The CDR3 runs to 14 residues. Here the CDR3 reads CASTQWGRTDTQYF. The DNA of the CDR3 is TGTGCCAGCACCCAGTGGGGGCGTACAGATACGCAGTATTTT.

This clonotype showed up many times. The V gene is TRBV12-3 or TRBV12-4, the J gene TRBJ1-5; D is unresolved. Between the trimmed V and J ends, which lost 6 bases and 2 bases, there was a span of 14 bases. The CDR3 is 15 residues long. This CDR3 reads CASRLGVGGNQPQHF. The CDR3 DNA follows: TGTGCCAGCAGGCTCGGGGTTGGAGGCAATCAGCCCCAGCATTTT.

This clonotype appeared many times. This sequence joins TRBV11-2 and TRBJ2-5, with no clear D. The CDR3 has 11 residues. CDR1 and CDR2 (germline): SGHAT, FQNNGV. With 5 bases removed from V and 3 bases from J, the gap between germline ends came to 4 bases. The CDR3 loop reads CASSLKETQYF. For the CDR3, the DNA is TGTGCCAGCAGCCTGAAAGAGACCCAGTACTTC.

This clonotype was detected only a few times. This sequence joins TRBV27 and TRBJ1-1, with D perhaps TRBD1 (5 bases). Per germline, CDR1 MNHEY and CDR2 SMNVEV (reference sequence). The V and J ends lost 5 bases and 6 bases respectively, with 22 bases between them. This CDR3 contains 16 residues. The CDR3, as DNA: TGTGCCAGCAGTGTGGGGGGGATCGGTAGGATAGCTGAAGCTTTCTTT. Its protein is CASSVGGIGRIAEAFF.

The genes are TRBV5-1 and TRBJ1-1; no reliable D call. This CDR3 has 13 residues. Trimming removed 5 bases from V and 4 bases from J, with 12 bases in between. Germline-derived CDR1 and CDR2 are SGHRS and YFSETQ. The CDR3 sequence is CASSSVLSTEAFF. CDR3 sequence (DNA): TGCGCCAGCAGTAGTGTCTTAAGCACTGAAGCTTTCTTT.

In this sample, this clonotype turned up once. Being one base from a much bigger clone, this may be a read error. The genes are TRBV27 and TRBJ2-3; possibly TRBD2 for D (6 bases). V gave up 5 bases and J gave up 6 bases, with 15 bases separating them. Per the germline V gene, CDR1 is MNHEY and CDR2 is SMNVEV (reference sequence). The CDR3 has 14 amino acids. The CDR3 region has the DNA TGTGCCAGCAGTGAAGGGACTGCCTGTGATACGCAGTATTTT. This sequence encodes CASSEGTACDTQYF.